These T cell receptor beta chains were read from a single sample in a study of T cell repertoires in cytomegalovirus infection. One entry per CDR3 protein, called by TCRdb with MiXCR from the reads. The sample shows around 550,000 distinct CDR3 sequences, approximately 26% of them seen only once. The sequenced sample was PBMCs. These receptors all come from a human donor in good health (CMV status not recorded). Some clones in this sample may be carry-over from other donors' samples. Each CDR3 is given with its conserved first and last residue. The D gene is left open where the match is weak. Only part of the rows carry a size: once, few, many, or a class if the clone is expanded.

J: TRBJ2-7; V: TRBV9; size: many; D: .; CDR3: CASSVGQESSYEQYF; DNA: TGTGCCAGCAGCGTAGGGCAGGAGAGCTCCTACGAGCAGTACTTC
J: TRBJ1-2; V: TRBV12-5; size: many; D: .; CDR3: CASGLVRQAYGYTF; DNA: TGTGCTAGTGGTTTGGTCAGACAGGCCTATGGCTACACCTTC
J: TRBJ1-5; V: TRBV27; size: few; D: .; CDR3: CASSLTVYQPQHF; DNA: TGTGCCAGCAGTTTGACAGTCTATCAGCCCCAGCATTTT
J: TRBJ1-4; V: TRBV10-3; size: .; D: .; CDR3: CAISDEGSNEKLFF; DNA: TGTGCCATCAGTGATGAAGGGTCGAACGAAAAACTGTTTTTT
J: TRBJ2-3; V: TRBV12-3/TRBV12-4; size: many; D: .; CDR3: CASSPSAGGTDTQYF; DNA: TGTGCCAGCAGCCCCTCGGCGGGTGGCACAGATACGCAGTATTTT
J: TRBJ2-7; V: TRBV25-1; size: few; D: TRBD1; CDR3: CASSHLTGGSYYEQYF; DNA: TGTGCCAGCAGTCATTTGACAGGGGGCTCCTACTACGAGCAGTACTTC
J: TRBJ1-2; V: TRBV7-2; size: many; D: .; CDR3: CASSHGTSYGYTF; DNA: TGTGCCAGCAGCCACGGGACATCCTATGGCTACACCTTC
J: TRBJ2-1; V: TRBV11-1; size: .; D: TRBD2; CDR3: CASSIEGTSGREYNEQFF; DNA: TGTGCCAGCAGCATCGAAGGGACTAGCGGGAGAGAGTACAATGAGCAGTTCTTC
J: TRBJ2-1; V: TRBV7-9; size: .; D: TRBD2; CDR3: CASSPSLAGHEQFF; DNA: TGTGCCAGCAGCCCCTCACTAGCGGGACATGAGCAGTTCTTC
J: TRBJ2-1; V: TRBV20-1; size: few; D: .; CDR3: CSASPGSSYNEQFF; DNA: TGCAGTGCCAGCCCCGGGAGCTCCTACAATGAGCAGTTCTTC
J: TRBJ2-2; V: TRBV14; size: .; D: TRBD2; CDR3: CASRPGLANTGELFF; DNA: TGTGCCAGCAGGCCGGGACTAGCTAACACCGGGGAGCTGTTTTTT
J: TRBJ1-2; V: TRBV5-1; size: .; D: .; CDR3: CASSTRLNYGYTF; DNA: TGCGCCAGCAGCACAAGACTAAACTATGGCTACACCTTC
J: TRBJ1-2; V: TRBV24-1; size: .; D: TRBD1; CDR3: CATSDSGTGGNYGYTF; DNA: TGTGCCACCAGTGATTCCGGGACAGGTGGAAACTATGGCTACACCTTC
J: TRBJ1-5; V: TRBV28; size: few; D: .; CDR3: CASTLGAGFDQPQHF; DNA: TGTGCCAGCACCCTGGGGGCAGGGTTTGATCAGCCCCAGCATTTT
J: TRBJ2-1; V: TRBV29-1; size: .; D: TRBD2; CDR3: CSTPRPGRYNEQFF; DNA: TGCAGCACCCCCCGGCCCGGGAGGTACAATGAGCAGTTCTTC
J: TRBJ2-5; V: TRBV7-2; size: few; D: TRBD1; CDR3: CASSMDRSKTQYF; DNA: TGTGCCAGCAGCATGGACAGGAGCAAGACCCAGTACTTC
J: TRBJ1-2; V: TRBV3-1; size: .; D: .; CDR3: CASIEGNLGYTF; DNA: TGTGCCAGCATAGAAGGGAACCTTGGCTACACCTTC
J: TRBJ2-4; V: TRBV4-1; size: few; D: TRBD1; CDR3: CASSPGTGGISGDIQYF; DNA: TGCGCCAGCAGCCCGGGGACAGGGGGGATTTCGGGGGACATTCAGTACTTC
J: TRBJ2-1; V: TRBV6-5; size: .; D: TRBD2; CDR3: CASSYFLAGGPPNEQFF; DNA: TGTGCCAGCAGTTACTTTCTAGCGGGAGGGCCTCCGAATGAGCAGTTCTTC
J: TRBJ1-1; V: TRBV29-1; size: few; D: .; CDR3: CSVSTRTVLNTEAFF; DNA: TGCAGCGTCTCGACTCGGACGGTATTGAACACTGAAGCTTTCTTT
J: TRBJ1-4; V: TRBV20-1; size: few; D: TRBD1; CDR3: CSARDPAGGNEKLFF; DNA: TGCAGTGCTAGAGATCCCGCAGGGGGGAATGAAAAACTGTTTTTT
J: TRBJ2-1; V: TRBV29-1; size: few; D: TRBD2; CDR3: CSAGLAGSGEQFF; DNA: TGCAGCGCCGGACTAGCGGGAAGCGGTGAGCAGTTCTTC
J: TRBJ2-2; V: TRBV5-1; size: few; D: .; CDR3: CASSAPGRGNTGELFF; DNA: TGCGCCAGCAGCGCACCGGGACGGGGAAACACCGGGGAGCTGTTTTTT
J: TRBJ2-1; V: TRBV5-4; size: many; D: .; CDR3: CASSGARGGGNEQFF; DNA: TGTGCCAGCAGCGGGGCAAGGGGGGGCGGCAATGAGCAGTTCTTC
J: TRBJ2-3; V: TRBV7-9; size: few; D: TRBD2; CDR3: CASSLWTSGRDADTQYF; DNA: TGTGCCAGCAGCTTGTGGACTAGCGGGAGGGACGCAGATACGCAGTATTTT
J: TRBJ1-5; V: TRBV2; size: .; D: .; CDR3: CASTYPGGYGNQPQHF; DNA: TGTGCCAGCACTTACCCGGGGGGGTACGGAAATCAGCCCCAGCATTTT
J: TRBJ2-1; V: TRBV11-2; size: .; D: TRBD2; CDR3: CASSLAGGGVNNEQFF; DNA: TGTGCCAGCAGCTTAGCTGGCGGGGGGGTAAACAATGAGCAGTTCTTC
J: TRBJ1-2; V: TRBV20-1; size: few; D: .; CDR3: CSASGGYTF; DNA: TGCAGTGCTAGTGGTGGCTACACCTTC
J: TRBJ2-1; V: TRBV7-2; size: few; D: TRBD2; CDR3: CASSLEAGGVNEQFF; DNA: TGTGCCAGCAGCTTAGAAGCGGGAGGGGTCAATGAGCAGTTCTTC
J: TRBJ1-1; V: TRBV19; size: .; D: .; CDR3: CASSILMNTEAFF; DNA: TGTGCCAGTAGTATATTGATGAACACTGAAGCTTTCTTT
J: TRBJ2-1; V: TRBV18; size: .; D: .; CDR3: CASSPILANDEQFF; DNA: TGTGCCAGCTCCCCGATCCTAGCGAACGATGAGCAGTTCTTC
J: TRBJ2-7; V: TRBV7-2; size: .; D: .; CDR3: CASSRSGRESYEQYF; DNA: TGTGCCAGCAGCCGATCGGGACGGGAATCCTACGAGCAGTACTTC
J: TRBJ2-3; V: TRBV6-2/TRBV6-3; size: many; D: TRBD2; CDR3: CASRETSGRPDTQYF; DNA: TGTGCCAGCAGGGAGACTAGCGGGAGACCAGATACGCAGTATTTT
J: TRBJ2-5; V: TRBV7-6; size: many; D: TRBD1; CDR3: CASNRGLQETQYF; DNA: TGTGCCAGCAACAGGGGGCTCCAAGAGACCCAGTACTTC
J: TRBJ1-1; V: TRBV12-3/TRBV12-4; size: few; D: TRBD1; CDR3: CASSLDRVITEAFF; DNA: TGTGCCAGCAGTTTGGACAGGGTGATCACTGAAGCTTTCTTT
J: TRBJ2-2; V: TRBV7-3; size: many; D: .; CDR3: CASSFSPGELFF; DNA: TGTGCCAGCAGCTTTAGTCCCGGGGAGCTGTTTTTT
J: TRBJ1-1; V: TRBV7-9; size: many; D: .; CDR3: CASSLAPTRAEDTEAFF; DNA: TGTGCCAGCAGCTTAGCCCCTACGCGGGCCGAGGACACTGAAGCTTTCTTT